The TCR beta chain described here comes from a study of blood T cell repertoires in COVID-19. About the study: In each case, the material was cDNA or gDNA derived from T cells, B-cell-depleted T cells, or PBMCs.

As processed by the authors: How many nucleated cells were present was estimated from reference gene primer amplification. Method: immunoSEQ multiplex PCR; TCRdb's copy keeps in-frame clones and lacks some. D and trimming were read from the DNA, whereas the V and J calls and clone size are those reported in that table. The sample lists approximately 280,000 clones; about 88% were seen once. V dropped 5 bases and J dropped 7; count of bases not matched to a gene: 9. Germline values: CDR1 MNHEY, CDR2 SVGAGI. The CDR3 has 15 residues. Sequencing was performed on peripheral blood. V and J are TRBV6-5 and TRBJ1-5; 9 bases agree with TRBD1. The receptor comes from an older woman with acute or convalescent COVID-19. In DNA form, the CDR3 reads TGTGCCAGCAGTCCCTTACAGGGGGCCGGCCAGCCCCAGCATTTT. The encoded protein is CASSPLQGAGQPQHF.